This T cell receptor beta chain derives from a study of T-cell reconstitution after alpha-beta-depleted transplantation in children. Per the germline V gene, CDR1 is SQVTM and CDR2 is ANQGSEA. Trimming took off 5 bases at V and 10 bases at J, with 24 bases between the two ends. The CDR3 sequence is 15 residues long. This clonotype was seen at least ten times. Unique molecular identifiers were used to barcode this TCRbeta library. From the PCR reads, TCRdb called clonotypes with MiXCR, one entry per CDR3 protein. The data show about 600,000 distinct CDR3 sequences, with 8% to 11% seen just once and less than 5% held by the top ten.

Sequenced here: PBMCs from the stem cell graft donor, sampled from the stem cell graft. This receptor was identified in a human donor who donated a stem cell graft to a child with acute myeloid leukemia. The chain couples TRBV29-1 to TRBJ2-1; possibly TRBD2 for D (6 bases). The CDR3 nucleotides are TGCAGCGTTTACAAGACTAGGACCCCATATGGGGAGCAGTTCTTC. This gives the protein CSVYKTRTPYGEQFF.